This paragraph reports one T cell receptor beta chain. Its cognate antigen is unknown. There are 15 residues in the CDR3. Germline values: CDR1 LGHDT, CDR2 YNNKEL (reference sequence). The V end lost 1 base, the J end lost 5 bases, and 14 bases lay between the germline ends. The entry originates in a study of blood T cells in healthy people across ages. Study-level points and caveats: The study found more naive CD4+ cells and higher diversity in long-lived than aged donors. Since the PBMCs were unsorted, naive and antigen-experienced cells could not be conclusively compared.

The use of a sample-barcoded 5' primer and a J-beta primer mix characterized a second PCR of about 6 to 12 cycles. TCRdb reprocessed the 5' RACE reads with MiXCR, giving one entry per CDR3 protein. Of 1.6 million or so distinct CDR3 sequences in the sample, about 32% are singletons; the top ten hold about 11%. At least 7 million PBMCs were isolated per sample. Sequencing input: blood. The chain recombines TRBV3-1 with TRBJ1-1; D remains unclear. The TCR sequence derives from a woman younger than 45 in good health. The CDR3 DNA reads TGTGCCAGCAGCCAAGTCCGTCCGGGTTCAACTGAAGCTTTCTTT. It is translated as CASSQVRPGSTEAFF.